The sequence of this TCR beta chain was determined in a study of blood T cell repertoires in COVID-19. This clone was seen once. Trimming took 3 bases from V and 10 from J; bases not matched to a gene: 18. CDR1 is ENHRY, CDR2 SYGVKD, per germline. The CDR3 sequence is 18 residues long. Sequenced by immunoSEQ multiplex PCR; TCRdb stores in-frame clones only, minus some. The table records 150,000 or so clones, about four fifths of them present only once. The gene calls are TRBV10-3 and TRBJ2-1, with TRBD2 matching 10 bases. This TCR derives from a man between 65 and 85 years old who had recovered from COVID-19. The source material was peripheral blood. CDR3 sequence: CAISELGTGGPGLAEQFF. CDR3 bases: TGTGCCATCAGTGAACTCGGTACAGGGGGACCGGGACTAGCGGAGCAGTTCTTC.